The 20 T cell receptor beta chains reported below all come from one sample, sequenced in a study of regulatory T cells in long-lasting Graves disease. Investigators prepared the TCR beta libraries by applying iRepertoire HTBI primers and Arm-PCR of CDR3 regions. TCRdb reprocessed the multiplex PCR reads with MiXCR, giving one entry per CDR3 protein. Among roughly 490,000 distinct CDR3 sequences listed, 22% were seen once. Time point given: persistent/refractory GD, antithyroid drugs over 5 years with positive TRAb. There was RNA extracted from PBMCs, and the TCR library was made from it. Source: peripheral blood mononuclear cells (PBMCs), taken when the disease was refractory, from a patient treated with antithyroid drugs. The receptors originated from a female donor with Graves disease.

This clonotype was recorded a few times. The chain has TRBV5-1 and TRBJ2-5; D ambiguous. Deletions cut 0 bases from V and 5 bases from J, with 8 bases between. CDR1 SGHRS and CDR2 YFSETQ come from the germline V gene. The CDR3 has 13 residues. The CDR3 region is CASSLEDVETQYF. In nucleotides, the CDR3 is TGCGCCAGCAGCTTGGAGGATGTGGAGACCCAGTACTTC.

The genes are TRBV2 and TRBJ2-2; 9 bases map to TRBD2. The V gene's germline CDR1 is SNHLY and CDR2 FYNNEI. CDR3 length equals 17 residues. V lost 4 bases and J lost 4; bases outside the gene matches: 10. CDR3 sequence (DNA): TGTGCCAGCAGTGGGGGGCTAGCGGGGCTCGGCACCGGGGAGCTGTTTTTT. This codes for CASSGGLAGLGTGELFF.

This clonotype came up many times. V usage is TRBV11-2 and J usage is TRBJ2-7; D is possibly TRBD2 (6 bases). The germline gives CDR1 SGHAT, CDR2 FQNNGV. This CDR3 has 15 amino acids. The germline V and J ends were trimmed by 6 bases and 2 bases, with 17 bases remaining between them. CDR3 region: CASRPYPGLAYEQYF. CDR3 nucleotide sequence: TGTGCCAGCAGGCCCTATCCGGGACTTGCCTACGAGCAGTACTTC. The whole variable domain, remainder taken from reference TRBV11-2 and TRBJ2-7, is EAGVAQSPRYKIIEKRQSVAFWCNPISGHATLYWYQQILGQGPKLLIQFQNNGVVDDSQLPKDRFSAERLKGVDSTLKIQPAKLEDSAVYLCASRPYPGLAYEQYFGPGTRLTVT.

In this sample, this clonotype turned up a few times. V usage is TRBV3-1 and J usage is TRBJ1-6, with a tentative D call TRBD1 (6 bases). The CDR3 length is 14 residues. The germline V and J ends were trimmed by 4 bases and 8 bases, with 12 bases remaining between them. Germline-derived CDR1 and CDR2 are LGHDT and YNNKEL (reference sequence). CDR3 DNA sequence: TGTGCCAGCAGCCCGCAACAGGGCGATTCACCCCTCCACTTT. Translating gives CASSPQQGDSPLHF.

To note about this clonotype: Possible read error: a much larger clone is one base away. Given the absence of the conserved phenylalanine or tryptophan at the CDR3 end, a read error is likely. The genes are TRBV7-3 and TRBJ2-5; D may be TRBD1 (5 bases). The CDR3 is 14 residues long. CDR1 SGHTA and CDR2 FQGTGA come from the germline V gene. The V end lost 1 base, the J end lost 4 bases, and 10 bases lay between the germline ends. The CDR3 here is CASSLNPTAETQYS. The CDR3 bases are TGTGCCAGCAGCTTAAATCCGACAGCAGAGACCCAGTACTCC.

The chain uses TRBV6-2 or TRBV6-3 and TRBJ2-7; 11 bases are a match to TRBD2. Germline-derived CDR1 and CDR2 are MNHEY and SVGEGT. This CDR3 comprises 17 residues. Trimming took 5 bases from V and 0 from J; bases not matched to a gene: 9. CDR3 coding DNA: TGTGCCAGCAGTAACCCGGGACTAGCGGATAGCTCCTACGAGCAGTACTTC. Translation: CASSNPGLADSSYEQYF.

This clonotype was found a few times. The chain links TRBV2 to TRBJ2-6, with D perhaps matching TRBD2 (5 bases). CDR1 and CDR2 (germline): SNHLY, FYNNEI. This CDR3 is built from 14 residues. The V gene lost 10 bases and the J gene lost 2 bases, with 12 bases spanning the gap. The CDR3 nucleotides are TGTGCCACCCTATCCGGGGCTGGGGCCAACGTCCTGACTTTC. Translation gives CATLSGAGANVLTF.

The V and J genes are TRBV19 and TRBJ2-7; no firm D call. Germline loops: CDR1 LNHDA, CDR2 SQIVND (reference sequence). The CDR3 totals 13 residues. V was shortened by 3 bases and J by 0 bases, with 6 bases between the two germline ends. The CDR3 is CASSMTDSYEQYF. The CDR3 DNA reads as TGTGCCAGTAGTATGACGGACTCCTACGAGCAGTACTTC.

This clonotype was recorded a few times. This chain links TRBV5-1 with TRBJ1-1; D perhaps matches TRBD1 (5 bases). V dropped 0 bases and J dropped 5 bases, with 14 bases sitting between them. Germline V CDR1 and CDR2: SGHRS, YFSETQ. The CDR3 covers 15 residues. The CDR3 protein is CASSLGQGSGTEAFF. The CDR3 DNA follows: TGCGCCAGCAGCTTGGGGCAGGGTAGTGGAACTGAAGCTTTCTTT.

The sample holds a few counts of this clonotype. This chain links TRBV6-1 with TRBJ1-1, with D uncertain. Germline CDR1 MNHNS, CDR2 SASEGT. This CDR3 is built from 14 residues. The V and J ends lost 6 bases and 0 bases respectively, with 11 bases between them. Here the CDR3 reads CASRRWDLNTEAFF. The CDR3 DNA reads TGTGCCAGCAGACGGTGGGATTTGAACACTGAAGCTTTCTTT.

The V and J genes are TRBV30 and TRBJ2-7; unclear D gene. Germline V gene lookup returns CDR1 GTSNPN and CDR2 SVGIG (reference sequence). V dropped 2 bases and J dropped 0 bases, with 8 bases sitting between them. This CDR3 comprises 13 residues. For the CDR3, the DNA is TGTGCCTGGAGTTCGGGTCACTCCTACGAGCAGTACTTC. It is translated as CAWSSGHSYEQYF.

This clonotype was counted only a few times. CDR3 loop: CASSLSQGKETQYF. CDR3 nucleotides: TGTGCCAGCAGCTTATCCCAGGGAAAAGAGACCCAGTACTTC. This chain connects TRBV7-9 to TRBJ2-5; D may be TRBD1 (5 bases). The germline CDR1 and CDR2 sequences are SEHNR and FQNEAQ (reference sequence). V gave up 2 bases and J gave up 3 bases, with 10 bases separating them. This CDR3 contains 14 residues.

This sequence joins TRBV11-2 and TRBJ2-1, with D unclear. Germline CDR1 reads SGHAT; CDR2 reads FQNNGV. The V gene lost 3 bases and the J gene lost 8 bases, with 8 bases spanning the gap. The CDR3 totals 12 residues. The CDR3 here is CASSLLRDEQFF. DNA of the CDR3: TGTGCCAGCAGCTTGCTTCGTGATGAGCAGTTCTTC. Using reference TRBV11-2 and TRBJ2-1 for the parts outside the CDR3, the full variable domain is EAGVAQSPRYKIIEKRQSVAFWCNPISGHATLYWYQQILGQGPKLLIQFQNNGVVDDSQLPKDRFSAERLKGVDSTLKIQPAKLEDSAVYLCASSLLRDEQFFGPGTRLTVL.

This clonotype was observed a handful of times. The chain is built from TRBV14 and TRBJ2-7, with 8 bases identical to TRBD1. Germline V lookup: CDR1 SGHDN, CDR2 FVKESK. J lost 2 bases, V lost 3 bases, and 9 bases had no gene match. The CDR3 sequence is 16 residues long. CDR3 in amino acids: CASSHSSRGPAYEQYF. DNA of the CDR3: TGTGCCAGCAGCCATAGCAGCAGGGGGCCAGCCTACGAGCAGTACTTC.

The chain joins TRBV20-1 to TRBJ2-1; TRBD1 might be the D (5 bases). From germline, CDR1 is DFQATT and CDR2 SNEGSKA (reference sequence). Trimming removed 6 bases at V and 8 bases at J, with 17 bases between. This CDR3 comprises 13 residues. This chain's CDR3 is CSAVVNWGDEQFF. Written as DNA, the CDR3 is TGCAGTGCCGTAGTGAACTGGGGCGATGAGCAGTTCTTC.

The chain has TRBV27 and TRBJ2-7, with 12 bases matching TRBD2. The trim removed 7 bases at V and 2 bases at J, leaving 12 bases unmatched. This CDR3 is 17 amino acids long. The germline CDR1 and CDR2 sequences are MNHEY and SMNVEV (reference sequence). Written as DNA, the CDR3 is TGTGCCAGCACCGCAGATTGGACTAGCGGGAACCCCTACGAGCAGTACTTC. Residues: CASTADWTSGNPYEQYF.

The CDR3 loop is CASSLDGASRGETQYF. CDR3 bases: TGTGCCAGCAGCTTGGATGGGGCTAGCCGGGGGGAGACCCAGTACTTC. This chain uses TRBV7-2 with TRBJ2-5; the D gene is possibly TRBD2 (6 bases). Germline values: CDR1 SGHTA, CDR2 FQGNSA. Between the trimmed V and J ends, which lost 3 bases and 5 bases, there was a span of 19 bases. This CDR3 spans 16 amino acids.

This clonotype was observed many times. The chain recombines TRBV12-3 or TRBV12-4 with TRBJ1-5; unclear D gene. Trimming pared 3 bases from V and 7 bases from J, leaving 7 bases between. The CDR3 length is 12 residues. CDR3 DNA sequence: TGTGCCAGCAGTTTCCGACTCCAGCCCCAGCATTTT. It encodes CASSFRLQPQHF.

This clonotype has at least ten counts. The V and J genes are TRBV28 and TRBJ1-2, with D uncertain. Trimming shortened V by 4 bases and J by 1 base, and 4 bases separated the two germline ends. The CDR3 covers 12 residues. Germline loops: CDR1 MDHEN, CDR2 SYDVKM. The chain's CDR3 is CASSSHNYGYTF. The DNA for the CDR3 is TGTGCCAGCAGTTCCCATAACTATGGCTACACCTTC.

This clonotype occurred many times. CDR3 in amino acids: CATLHRGLNEKLFF. The CDR3 region has the DNA TGTGCCACCCTTCACAGGGGGCTGAATGAAAAACTGTTTTTT. This chain connects TRBV28 to TRBJ1-4, with 9 bases identical to TRBD1. This CDR3 spans 14 amino acids. Germline CDR1 reads MDHEN; CDR2 reads SYDVKM. Unmatched junction bases numbered 8, after V lost 10 bases and J lost 5 bases.